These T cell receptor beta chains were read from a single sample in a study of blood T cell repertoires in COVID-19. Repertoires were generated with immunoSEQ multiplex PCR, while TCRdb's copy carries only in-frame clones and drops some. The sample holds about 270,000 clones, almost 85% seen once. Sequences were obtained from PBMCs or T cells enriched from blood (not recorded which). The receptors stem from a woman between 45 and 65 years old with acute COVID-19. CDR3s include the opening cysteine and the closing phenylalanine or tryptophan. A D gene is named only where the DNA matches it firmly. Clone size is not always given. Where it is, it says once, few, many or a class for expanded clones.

CDR3aa: CASSTGQGAEKLFF; CDR3nt: TGCGCCAGCAGCACGGGACAGGGGGCTGAAAAACTGTTTTTT; d_gene: TRBD1; v_gene: TRBV5-1; j_gene: TRBJ1-4; abundance: NA
CDR3aa: CASSLGGTRGRYSNQPQHF; CDR3nt: TGTGCCAGCAGCTTAGGGGGCACGCGGGGCCGATATAGCAATCAGCCCCAGCATTTT; d_gene: NA; v_gene: TRBV7-2; j_gene: TRBJ1-5; abundance: few
CDR3aa: CASSTRGQPNTEAFF; CDR3nt: TGCGCCAGCAGCACCCGGGGACAACCGAACACTGAAGCTTTCTTT; d_gene: NA; v_gene: TRBV5-1; j_gene: TRBJ1-1; abundance: NA
CDR3aa: CASSSGVTVYPRGGYTF; CDR3nt: TGTGCCAGTAGTTCCGGTGTGACAGTCTACCCCCGGGGGGGCTACACCTTC; d_gene: NA; v_gene: TRBV19; j_gene: TRBJ1-2; abundance: NA
CDR3aa: CAWSGGDGRWEKLFF; CDR3nt: TGTGCCTGGAGTGGGGGCGATGGGCGCTGGGAAAAACTGTTTTTT; d_gene: NA; v_gene: TRBV30; j_gene: TRBJ1-4; abundance: NA
CDR3aa: CASSQDSGGNNSPLHF; CDR3nt: TGCGCCAGCAGCCAAGATAGCGGGGGGAATAATTCACCCCTCCACTTT; d_gene: NA; v_gene: TRBV4-3; j_gene: TRBJ1-6; abundance: NA
CDR3aa: CATRLGVTSGNTIYF; CDR3nt: TGTGCCACTCGTCTAGGGGTTACCTCTGGAAACACCATATATTTT; d_gene: NA; v_gene: TRBV24-1; j_gene: TRBJ1-3; abundance: NA
CDR3aa: CASSYRQGLVYEQYF; CDR3nt: TGTGCCAGCAGTTATAGGCAGGGGCTTGTGTACGAGCAGTACTTC; d_gene: NA; v_gene: TRBV27; j_gene: TRBJ2-7; abundance: NA
CDR3aa: CASSQVAGQGSSPLHF; CDR3nt: TGTGCCAGCAGCCAGGTCGCGGGACAGGGCTCATCACCCCTCCACTTT; d_gene: TRBD1; v_gene: TRBV3-1/TRBV3-2; j_gene: TRBJ1-6; abundance: NA
CDR3aa: CASSPPPIGYTF; CDR3nt: TGTGCCAGCAGTCCCCCCCCTATTGGCTACACCTTC; d_gene: NA; v_gene: TRBV12-3/TRBV12-4; j_gene: TRBJ1-2; abundance: NA
CDR3aa: CASSVDPRGINNEQFF; CDR3nt: TGTGCCAGCAGCGTAGACCCGCGGGGGATAAACAATGAGCAGTTCTTC; d_gene: TRBD2; v_gene: TRBV9; j_gene: TRBJ2-1; abundance: NA
CDR3aa: CASSESGQGAEAFF; CDR3nt: TGCGCCAGCAGTGAGTCGGGACAGGGGGCTGAAGCTTTCTTT; d_gene: TRBD1; v_gene: TRBV10-1; j_gene: TRBJ1-1; abundance: NA
CDR3aa: CASSGRGVSYNEQFF; CDR3nt: TGTGCCAGCAGCGGACGGGGGGTCTCCTACAATGAGCAGTTCTTC; d_gene: TRBD2; v_gene: TRBV7-2; j_gene: TRBJ2-1; abundance: NA
CDR3aa: CASGVSMNTEAFF; CDR3nt: TGTGCCAGTGGAGTCTCCATGAACACTGAAGCTTTCTTT; d_gene: NA; v_gene: TRBV27; j_gene: TRBJ1-1; abundance: NA
CDR3aa: CAWSGWLEEGNTEAFF; CDR3nt: TGTGCCTGGAGTGGGTGGTTAGAGGAGGGAAACACTGAAGCTTTCTTT; d_gene: NA; v_gene: TRBV30; j_gene: TRBJ1-1; abundance: NA
CDR3aa: CASSPRQGVYEQFF; CDR3nt: TGTGCCAGTAGTCCTCGACAGGGGGTTTATGAGCAGTTCTTC; d_gene: TRBD1; v_gene: TRBV19; j_gene: TRBJ2-1; abundance: NA
CDR3aa: CASSVGPRGQGFTGELFF; CDR3nt: TGTGCCAGCAGCGTTGGGCCAAGGGGACAGGGTTTCACCGGGGAGCTGTTTTTT; d_gene: TRBD1; v_gene: TRBV9; j_gene: TRBJ2-2; abundance: NA
CDR3aa: CASRGQVDYGYTF; CDR3nt: TGCGCCAGCAGGGGACAGGTGGACTATGGCTACACCTTC; d_gene: TRBD1; v_gene: TRBV5-1; j_gene: TRBJ1-2; abundance: NA
CDR3aa: CASSSSGGTSYEQYF; CDR3nt: TGTGCCAGCAGCTCGAGCGGGGGGACCTCCTACGAGCAGTACTTC; d_gene: TRBD2; v_gene: TRBV7-2; j_gene: TRBJ2-7; abundance: NA
CDR3aa: CASRRQGSNQPQHF; CDR3nt: TGTGCCAGCAGAAGACAGGGGAGCAATCAGCCCCAGCATTTT; d_gene: TRBD1; v_gene: TRBV19; j_gene: TRBJ1-5; abundance: NA
CDR3aa: CASSPGQGVGDTQYF; CDR3nt: TGTGCCAGTAGTCCCGGACAGGGGGTAGGGGATACGCAGTATTTT; d_gene: TRBD1; v_gene: TRBV19; j_gene: TRBJ2-3; abundance: NA
CDR3aa: CASSQEASADTQYF; CDR3nt: TGTGCCAGCAGCCAAGAGGCCAGCGCAGATACGCAGTATTTT; d_gene: NA; v_gene: TRBV3-1/TRBV3-2; j_gene: TRBJ2-3; abundance: once
CDR3aa: CASSGQVNQPQHF; CDR3nt: TGTGCCAGCTCCGGACAGGTCAATCAGCCCCAGCATTTT; d_gene: TRBD1; v_gene: TRBV14; j_gene: TRBJ1-5; abundance: NA
CDR3aa: CASSQDIGGLMNTEAFF; CDR3nt: TGTGCCAGCAGCCAAGATATAGGAGGACTTATGAACACTGAAGCTTTCTTT; d_gene: NA; v_gene: TRBV3-1/TRBV3-2; j_gene: TRBJ1-1; abundance: NA